The source of this TCR beta chain is a study of T cell changes during pregnancy in multiple sclerosis. CDR3 length: 16 residues. The J segment lost 2 bases and the V segment lost 0 bases, leaving 4 bases of the junction unmatched. Per the germline V gene, CDR1 is SGHRS and CDR2 is YFSETQ. The table came from immunoSEQ multiplex PCR; TCRdb's copy has only in-frame clones and leaves some out. The sample has 70,000 to 90,000 clones; around 93% are singletons. The sequence was obtained from a female donor in good health, serving as a control in a pregnancy study. Some clones in this sample may be carry-over from other donors' samples. V gene TRBV5-1 combines with J gene TRBJ2-3; 9 bases match TRBD1. Sample: PBMCs, taken in the first trimester of pregnancy. CDR3 protein: CASSLGGQGYTDTQYF. DNA for the CDR3: TGCGCCAGCAGCTTGGGGGGACAGGGCTACACAGATACGCAGTATTTT. Looking up the rest from reference TRBV5-1 and TRBJ2-3 gives the full variable domain: KAGVTQTPRYLIKTRGQQVTLSCSPISGHRSVSWYQQTPGQGLQFLFEYFSETQRNKGNFPGRFSGRQFSNSRSEMNVSTLELGDSALYLCASSLGGQGYTDTQYFGPGTRLTVL.